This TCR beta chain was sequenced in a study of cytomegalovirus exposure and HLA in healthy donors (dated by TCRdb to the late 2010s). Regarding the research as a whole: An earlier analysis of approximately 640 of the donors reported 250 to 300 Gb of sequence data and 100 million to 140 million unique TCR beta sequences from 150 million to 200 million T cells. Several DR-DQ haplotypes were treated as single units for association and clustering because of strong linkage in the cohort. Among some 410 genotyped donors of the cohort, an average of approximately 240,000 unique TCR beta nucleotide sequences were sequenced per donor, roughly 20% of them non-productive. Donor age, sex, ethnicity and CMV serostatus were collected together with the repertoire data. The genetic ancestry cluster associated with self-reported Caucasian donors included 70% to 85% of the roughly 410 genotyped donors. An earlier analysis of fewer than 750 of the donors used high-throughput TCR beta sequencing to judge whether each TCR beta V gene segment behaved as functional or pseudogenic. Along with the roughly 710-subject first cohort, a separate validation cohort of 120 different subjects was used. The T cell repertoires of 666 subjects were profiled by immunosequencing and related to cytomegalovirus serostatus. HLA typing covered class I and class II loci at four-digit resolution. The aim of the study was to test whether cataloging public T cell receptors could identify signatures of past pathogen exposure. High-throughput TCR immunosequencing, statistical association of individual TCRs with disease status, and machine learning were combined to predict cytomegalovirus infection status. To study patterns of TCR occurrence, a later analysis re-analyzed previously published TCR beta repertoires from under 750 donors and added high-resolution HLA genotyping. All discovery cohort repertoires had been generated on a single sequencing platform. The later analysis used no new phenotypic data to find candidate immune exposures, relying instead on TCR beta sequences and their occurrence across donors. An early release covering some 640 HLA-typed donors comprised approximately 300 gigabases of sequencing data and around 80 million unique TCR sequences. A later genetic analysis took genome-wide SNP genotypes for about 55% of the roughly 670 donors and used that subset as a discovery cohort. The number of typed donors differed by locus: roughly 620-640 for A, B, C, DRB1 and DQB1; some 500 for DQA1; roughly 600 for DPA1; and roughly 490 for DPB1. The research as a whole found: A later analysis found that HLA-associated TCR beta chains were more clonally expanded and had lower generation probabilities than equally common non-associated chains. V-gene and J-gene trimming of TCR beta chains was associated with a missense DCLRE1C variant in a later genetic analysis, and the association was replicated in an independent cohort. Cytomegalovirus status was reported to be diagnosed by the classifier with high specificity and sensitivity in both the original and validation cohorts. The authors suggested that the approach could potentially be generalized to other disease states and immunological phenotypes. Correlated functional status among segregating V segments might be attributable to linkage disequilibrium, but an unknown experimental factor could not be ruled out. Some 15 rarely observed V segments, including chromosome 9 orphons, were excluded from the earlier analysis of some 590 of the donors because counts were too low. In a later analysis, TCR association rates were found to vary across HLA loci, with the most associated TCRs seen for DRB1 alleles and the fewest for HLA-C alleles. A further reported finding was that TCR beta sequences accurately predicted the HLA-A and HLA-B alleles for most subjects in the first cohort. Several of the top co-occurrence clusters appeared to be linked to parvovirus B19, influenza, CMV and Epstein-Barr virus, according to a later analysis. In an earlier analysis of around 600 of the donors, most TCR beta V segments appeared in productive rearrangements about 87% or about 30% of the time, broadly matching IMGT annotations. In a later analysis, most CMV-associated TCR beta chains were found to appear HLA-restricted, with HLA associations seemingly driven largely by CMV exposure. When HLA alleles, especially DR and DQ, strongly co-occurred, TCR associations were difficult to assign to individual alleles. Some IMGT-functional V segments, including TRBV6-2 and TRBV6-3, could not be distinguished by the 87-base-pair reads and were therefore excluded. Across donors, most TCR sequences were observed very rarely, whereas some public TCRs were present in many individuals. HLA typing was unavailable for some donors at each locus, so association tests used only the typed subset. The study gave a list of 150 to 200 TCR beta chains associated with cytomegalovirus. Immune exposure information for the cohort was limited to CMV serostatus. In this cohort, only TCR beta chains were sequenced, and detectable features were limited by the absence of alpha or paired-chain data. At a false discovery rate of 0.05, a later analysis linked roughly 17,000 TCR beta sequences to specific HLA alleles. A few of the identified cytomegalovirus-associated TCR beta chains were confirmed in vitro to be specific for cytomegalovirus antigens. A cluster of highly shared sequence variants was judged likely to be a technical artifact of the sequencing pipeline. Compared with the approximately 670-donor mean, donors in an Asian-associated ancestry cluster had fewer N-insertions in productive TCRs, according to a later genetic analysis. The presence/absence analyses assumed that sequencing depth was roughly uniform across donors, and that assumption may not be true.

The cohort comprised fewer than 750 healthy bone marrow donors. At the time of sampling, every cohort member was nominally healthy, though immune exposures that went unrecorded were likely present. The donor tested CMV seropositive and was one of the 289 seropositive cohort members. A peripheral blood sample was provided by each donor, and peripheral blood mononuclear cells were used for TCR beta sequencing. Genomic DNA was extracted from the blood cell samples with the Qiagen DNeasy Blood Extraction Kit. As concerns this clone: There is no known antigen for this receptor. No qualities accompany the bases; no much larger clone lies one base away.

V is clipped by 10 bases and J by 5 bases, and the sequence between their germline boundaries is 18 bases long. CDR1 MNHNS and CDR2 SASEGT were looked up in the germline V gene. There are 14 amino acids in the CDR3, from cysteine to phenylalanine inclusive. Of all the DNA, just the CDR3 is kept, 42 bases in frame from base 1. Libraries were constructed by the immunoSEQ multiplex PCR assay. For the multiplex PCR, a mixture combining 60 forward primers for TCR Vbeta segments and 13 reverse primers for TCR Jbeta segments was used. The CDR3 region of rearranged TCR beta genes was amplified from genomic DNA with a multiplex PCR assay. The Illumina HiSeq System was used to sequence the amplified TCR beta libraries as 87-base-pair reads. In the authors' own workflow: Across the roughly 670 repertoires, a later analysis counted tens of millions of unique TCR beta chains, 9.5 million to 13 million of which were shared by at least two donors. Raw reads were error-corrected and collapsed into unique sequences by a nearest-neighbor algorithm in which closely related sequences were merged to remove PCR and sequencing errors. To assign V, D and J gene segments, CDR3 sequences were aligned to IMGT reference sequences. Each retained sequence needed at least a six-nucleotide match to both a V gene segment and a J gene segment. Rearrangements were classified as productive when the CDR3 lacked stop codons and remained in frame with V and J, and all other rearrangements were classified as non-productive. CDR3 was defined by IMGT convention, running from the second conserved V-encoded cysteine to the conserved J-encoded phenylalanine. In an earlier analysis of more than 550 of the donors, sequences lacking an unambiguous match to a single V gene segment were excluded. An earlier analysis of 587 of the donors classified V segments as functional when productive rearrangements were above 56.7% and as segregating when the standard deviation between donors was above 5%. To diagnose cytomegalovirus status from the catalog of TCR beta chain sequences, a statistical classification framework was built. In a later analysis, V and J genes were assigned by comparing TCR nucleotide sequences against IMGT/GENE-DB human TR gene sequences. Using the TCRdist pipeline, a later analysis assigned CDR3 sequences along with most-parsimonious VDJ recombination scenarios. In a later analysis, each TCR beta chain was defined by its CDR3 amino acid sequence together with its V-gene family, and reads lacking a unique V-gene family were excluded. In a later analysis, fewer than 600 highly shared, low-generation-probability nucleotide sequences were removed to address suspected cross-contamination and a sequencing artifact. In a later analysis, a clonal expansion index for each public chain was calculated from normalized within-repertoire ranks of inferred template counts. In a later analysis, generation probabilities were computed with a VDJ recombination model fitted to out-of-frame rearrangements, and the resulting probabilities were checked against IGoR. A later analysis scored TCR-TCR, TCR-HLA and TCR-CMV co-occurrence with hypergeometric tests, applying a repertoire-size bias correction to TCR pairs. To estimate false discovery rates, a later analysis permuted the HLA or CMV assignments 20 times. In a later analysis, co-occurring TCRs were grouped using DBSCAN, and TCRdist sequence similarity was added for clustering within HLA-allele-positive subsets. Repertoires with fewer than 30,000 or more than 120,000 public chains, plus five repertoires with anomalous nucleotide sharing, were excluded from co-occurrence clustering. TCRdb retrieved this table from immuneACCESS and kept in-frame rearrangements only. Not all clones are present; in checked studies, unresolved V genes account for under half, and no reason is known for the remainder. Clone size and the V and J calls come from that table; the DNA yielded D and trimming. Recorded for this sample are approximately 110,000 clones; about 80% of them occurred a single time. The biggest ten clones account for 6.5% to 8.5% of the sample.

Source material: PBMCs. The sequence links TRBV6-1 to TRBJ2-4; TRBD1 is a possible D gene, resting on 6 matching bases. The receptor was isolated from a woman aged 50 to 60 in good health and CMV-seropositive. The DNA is TGTGCCACCACCGTTCAGGGGAAACAAAACATTCAGTACTTC. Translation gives CATTVQGKQNIQYF.